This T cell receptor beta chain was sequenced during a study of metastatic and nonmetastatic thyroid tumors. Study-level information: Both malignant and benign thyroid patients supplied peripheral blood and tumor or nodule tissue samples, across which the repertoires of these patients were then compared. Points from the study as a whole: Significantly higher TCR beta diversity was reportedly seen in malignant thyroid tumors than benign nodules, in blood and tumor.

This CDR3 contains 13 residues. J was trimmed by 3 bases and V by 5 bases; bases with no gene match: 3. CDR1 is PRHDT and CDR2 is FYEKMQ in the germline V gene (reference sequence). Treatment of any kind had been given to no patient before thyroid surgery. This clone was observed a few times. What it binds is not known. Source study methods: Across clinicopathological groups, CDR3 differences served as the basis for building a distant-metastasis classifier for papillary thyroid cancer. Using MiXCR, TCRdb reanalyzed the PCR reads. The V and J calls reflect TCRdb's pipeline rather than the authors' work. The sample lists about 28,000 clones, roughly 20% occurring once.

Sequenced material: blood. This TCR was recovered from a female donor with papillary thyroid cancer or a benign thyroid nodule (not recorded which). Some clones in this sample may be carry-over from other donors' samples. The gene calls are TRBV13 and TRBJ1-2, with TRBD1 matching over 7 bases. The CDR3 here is CASSPGTDYGYTF. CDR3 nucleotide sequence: TGTGCCAGCAGCCCCGGGACAGACTATGGCTACACCTTC.